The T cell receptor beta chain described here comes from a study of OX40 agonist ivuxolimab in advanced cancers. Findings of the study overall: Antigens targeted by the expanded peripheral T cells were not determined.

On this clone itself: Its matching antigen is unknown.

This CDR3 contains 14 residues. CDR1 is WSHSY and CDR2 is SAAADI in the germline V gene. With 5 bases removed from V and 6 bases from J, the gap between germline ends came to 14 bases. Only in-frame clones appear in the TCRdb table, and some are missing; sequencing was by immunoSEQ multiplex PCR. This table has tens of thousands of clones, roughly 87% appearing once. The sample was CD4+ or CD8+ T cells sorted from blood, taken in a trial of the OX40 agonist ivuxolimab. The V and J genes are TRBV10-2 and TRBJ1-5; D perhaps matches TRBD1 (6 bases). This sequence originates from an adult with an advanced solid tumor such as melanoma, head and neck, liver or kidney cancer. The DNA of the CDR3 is TGCGCCAGCAGTACAGGGAGGACAAGTCAGCCCCAGCATTTT. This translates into CASSTGRTSQPQHF.